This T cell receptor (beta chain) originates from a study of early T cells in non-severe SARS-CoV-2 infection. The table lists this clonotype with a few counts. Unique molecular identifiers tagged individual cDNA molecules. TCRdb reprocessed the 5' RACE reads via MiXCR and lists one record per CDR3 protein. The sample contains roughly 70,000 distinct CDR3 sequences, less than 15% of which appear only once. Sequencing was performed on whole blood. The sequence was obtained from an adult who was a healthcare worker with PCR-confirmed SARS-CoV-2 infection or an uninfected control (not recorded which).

The CDR3 sequence is CSGGQNYGYTF. In DNA, the CDR3 is TGCAGCGGGGGACAGAACTATGGCTACACCTTC. The rearrangement uses TRBV29-1 and TRBJ1-2; 7 bases agree with TRBD1. CDR3 length: 11 amino acids. The germline CDR1 and CDR2 sequences are SQVTM and ANQGSEA. V was pared by 7 bases and J by 2 bases, with 1 base of the junction left unmatched.